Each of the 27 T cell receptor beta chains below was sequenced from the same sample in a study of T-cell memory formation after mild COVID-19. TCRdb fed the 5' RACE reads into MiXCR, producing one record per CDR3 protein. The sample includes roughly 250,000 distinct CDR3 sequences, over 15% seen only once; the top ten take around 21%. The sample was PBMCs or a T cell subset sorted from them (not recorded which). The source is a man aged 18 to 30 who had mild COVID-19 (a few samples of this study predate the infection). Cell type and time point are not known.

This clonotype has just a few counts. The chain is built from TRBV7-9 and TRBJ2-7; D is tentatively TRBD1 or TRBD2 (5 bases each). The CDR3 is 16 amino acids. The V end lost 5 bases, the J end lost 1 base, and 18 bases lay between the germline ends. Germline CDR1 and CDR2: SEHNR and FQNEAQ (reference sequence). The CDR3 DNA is TGTGCCAGCAGCGGGAGCCCCGGGACGGGATCCTACGAGCAGTACTTC. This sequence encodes CASSGSPGTGSYEQYF. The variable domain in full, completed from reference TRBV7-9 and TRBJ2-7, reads DTGVSQNPRHKITKRGQNVTFRCDPISEHNRLYWYRQTLGQGPEFLTYFQNEAQLEKSRLLSDRFSAERPKGSFSTLEIQRTEQGDSAMYLCASSGSPGTGSYEQYFGPGTRLTVT.

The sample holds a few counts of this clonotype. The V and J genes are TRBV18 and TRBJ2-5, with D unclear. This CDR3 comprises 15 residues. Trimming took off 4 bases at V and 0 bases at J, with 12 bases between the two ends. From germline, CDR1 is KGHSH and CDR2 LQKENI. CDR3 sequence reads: CASSRVGHNQETQYF. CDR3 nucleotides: TGTGCCAGCTCACGGGTCGGGCACAACCAAGAGACCCAGTACTTC.

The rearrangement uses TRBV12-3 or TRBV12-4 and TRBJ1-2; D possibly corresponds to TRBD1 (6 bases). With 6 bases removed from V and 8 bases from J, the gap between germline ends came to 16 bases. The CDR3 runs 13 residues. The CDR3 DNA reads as TGTGCCAGCAGCTACAGGGAAGTCAGGGGCTACACCTTC. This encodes CASSYREVRGYTF.

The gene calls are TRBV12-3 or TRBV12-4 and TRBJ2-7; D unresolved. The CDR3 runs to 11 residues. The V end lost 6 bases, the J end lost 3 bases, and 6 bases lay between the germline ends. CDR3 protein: CASSTSYEQYF. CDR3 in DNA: TGTGCCAGCAGCACGAGCTACGAGCAGTACTTC.

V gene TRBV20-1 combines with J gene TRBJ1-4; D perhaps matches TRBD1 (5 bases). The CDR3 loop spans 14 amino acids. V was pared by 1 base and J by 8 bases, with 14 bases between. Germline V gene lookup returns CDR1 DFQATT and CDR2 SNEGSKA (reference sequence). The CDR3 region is CSARVTGAGEKLFF. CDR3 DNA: TGCAGTGCTAGAGTGACCGGGGCGGGAGAAAAACTGTTTTTT.

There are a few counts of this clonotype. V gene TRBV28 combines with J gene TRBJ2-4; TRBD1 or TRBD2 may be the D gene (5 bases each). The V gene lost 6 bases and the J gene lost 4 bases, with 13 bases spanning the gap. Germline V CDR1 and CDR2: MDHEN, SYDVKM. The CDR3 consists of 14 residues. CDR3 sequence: CASSPLGVKNIQYF. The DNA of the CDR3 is TGTGCCAGCAGCCCCCTGGGGGTTAAAAACATTCAGTACTTC.

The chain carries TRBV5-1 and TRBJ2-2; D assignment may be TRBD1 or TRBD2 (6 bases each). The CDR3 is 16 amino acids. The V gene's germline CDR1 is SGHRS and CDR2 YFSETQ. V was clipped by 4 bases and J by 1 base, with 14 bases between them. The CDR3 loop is CASSVRGLQNTGELFF. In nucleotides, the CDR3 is TGCGCCAGCAGCGTCAGGGGACTCCAGAACACCGGGGAGCTGTTTTTT.

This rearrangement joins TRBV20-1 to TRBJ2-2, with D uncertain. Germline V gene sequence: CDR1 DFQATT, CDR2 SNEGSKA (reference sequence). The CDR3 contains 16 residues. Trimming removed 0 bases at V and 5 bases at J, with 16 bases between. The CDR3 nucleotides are TGCAGTGCTAGAGATCGTGAGACGACTGCTACCGGGGAGCTGTTTTTT. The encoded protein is CSARDRETTATGELFF.

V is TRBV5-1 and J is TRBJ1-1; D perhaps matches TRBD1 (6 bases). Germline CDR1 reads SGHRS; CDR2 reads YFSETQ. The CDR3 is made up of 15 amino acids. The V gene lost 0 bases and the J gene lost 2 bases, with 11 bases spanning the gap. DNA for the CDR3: TGCGCCAGCAGCTTGGAGGACAGCACAAACACTGAAGCTTTCTTT. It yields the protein CASSLEDSTNTEAFF.

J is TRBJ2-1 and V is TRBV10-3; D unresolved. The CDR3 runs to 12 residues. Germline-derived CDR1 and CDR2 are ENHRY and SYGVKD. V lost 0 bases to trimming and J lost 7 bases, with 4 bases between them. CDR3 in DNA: TGTGCCATCAGTGAGTCGGGGAATGAGCAGTTCTTC. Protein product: CAISESGNEQFF.

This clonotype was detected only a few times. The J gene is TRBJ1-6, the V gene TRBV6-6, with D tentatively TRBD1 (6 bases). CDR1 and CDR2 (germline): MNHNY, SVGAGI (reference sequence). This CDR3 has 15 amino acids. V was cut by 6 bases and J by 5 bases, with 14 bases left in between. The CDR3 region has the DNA TGTGCCAGCAGGCCTTGGACAGCCAATAATTCACCCCTCCACTTT. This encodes CASRPWTANNSPLHF.

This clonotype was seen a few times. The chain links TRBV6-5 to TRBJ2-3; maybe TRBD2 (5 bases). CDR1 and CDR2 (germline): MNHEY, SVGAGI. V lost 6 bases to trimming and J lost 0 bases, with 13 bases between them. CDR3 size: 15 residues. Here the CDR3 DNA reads TGTGCCAGCAGCTCACTAGGGCGAAGCACAGATACGCAGTATTTT. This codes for CASSSLGRSTDTQYF.

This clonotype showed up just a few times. CDR3 bases: TGTGCCAGCAGACCCGGGACAGGCTATGGCTACACCTTC. Encoded protein: CASRPGTGYGYTF. The chain links TRBV7-9 to TRBJ1-2; 8 positions match TRBD1. Losses at the gene ends were 6 bases for V and 4 bases for J; bases not matched to a gene: 4. Germline loops: CDR1 SEHNR, CDR2 FQNEAQ (reference sequence). CDR3 length: 13 residues.

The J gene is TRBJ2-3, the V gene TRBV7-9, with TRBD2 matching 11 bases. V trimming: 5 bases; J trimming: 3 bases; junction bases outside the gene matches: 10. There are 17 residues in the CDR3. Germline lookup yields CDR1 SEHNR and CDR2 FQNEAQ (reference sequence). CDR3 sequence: CASSPRGSGRGTDTQYF. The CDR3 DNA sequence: TGTGCCAGCAGCCCTAGAGGTAGCGGGAGGGGAACAGATACGCAGTATTTT.

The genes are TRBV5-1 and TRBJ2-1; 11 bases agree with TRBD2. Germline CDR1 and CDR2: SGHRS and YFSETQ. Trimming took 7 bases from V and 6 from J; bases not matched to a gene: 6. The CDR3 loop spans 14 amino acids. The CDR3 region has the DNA TGCGCCAGCTTCCTTGGGACTAGCGGCAATGAGCAGTTCTTC. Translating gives CASFLGTSGNEQFF. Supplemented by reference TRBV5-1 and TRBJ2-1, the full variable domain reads KAGVTQTPRYLIKTRGQQVTLSCSPISGHRSVSWYQQTPGQGLQFLFEYFSETQRNKGNFPGRFSGRQFSNSRSEMNVSTLELGDSALYLCASFLGTSGNEQFFGPGTRLTVL.

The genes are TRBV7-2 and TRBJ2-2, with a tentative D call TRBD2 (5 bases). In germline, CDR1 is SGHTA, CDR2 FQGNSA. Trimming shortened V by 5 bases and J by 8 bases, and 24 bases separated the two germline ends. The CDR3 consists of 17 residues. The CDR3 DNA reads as TGTGCCAGCAGCGCTACCTGGCAGCGGATGTTGATAGGGGAGCTGTTTTTT. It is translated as CASSATWQRMLIGELFF. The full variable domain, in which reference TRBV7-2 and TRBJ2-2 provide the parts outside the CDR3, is GAGVSQSPSNKVTEKGKDVELRCDPISGHTALYWYRQSLGQGLEFLIYFQGNSAPDKSGLPSDRFSAERTGGSVSTLTIQRTQQEDSAVYLCASSATWQRMLIGELFFGEGSRLTVL.

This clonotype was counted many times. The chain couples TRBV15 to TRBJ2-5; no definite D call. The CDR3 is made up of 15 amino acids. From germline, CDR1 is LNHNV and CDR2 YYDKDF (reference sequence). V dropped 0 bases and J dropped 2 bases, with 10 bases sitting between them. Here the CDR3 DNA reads TGTGCCACCAGCAGAGATCCCCAGGCACAAGAGACCCAGTACTTC. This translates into CATSRDPQAQETQYF.

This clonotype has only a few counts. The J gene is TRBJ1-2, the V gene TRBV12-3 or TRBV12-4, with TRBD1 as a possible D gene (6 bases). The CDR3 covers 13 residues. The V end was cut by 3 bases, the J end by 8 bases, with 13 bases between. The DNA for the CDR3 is TGTGCCAGCAGTTTGGCAGGGGAACGGGGCTACACCTTC. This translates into CASSLAGERGYTF.

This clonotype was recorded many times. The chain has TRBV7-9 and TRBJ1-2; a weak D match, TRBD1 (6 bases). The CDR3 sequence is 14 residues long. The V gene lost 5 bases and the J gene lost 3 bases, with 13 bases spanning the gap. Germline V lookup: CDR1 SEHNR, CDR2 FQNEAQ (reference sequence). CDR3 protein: CASSRTGSDYGYTF. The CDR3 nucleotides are TGTGCCAGCAGCCGAACAGGGTCGGACTATGGCTACACCTTC.

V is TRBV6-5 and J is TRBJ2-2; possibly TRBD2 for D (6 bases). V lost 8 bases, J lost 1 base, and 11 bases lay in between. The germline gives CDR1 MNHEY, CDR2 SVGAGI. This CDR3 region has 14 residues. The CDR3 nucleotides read TGTGCCAGCTCGTGGGAGGTGAACACCGGGGAGCTGTTTTTT. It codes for CASSWEVNTGELFF.

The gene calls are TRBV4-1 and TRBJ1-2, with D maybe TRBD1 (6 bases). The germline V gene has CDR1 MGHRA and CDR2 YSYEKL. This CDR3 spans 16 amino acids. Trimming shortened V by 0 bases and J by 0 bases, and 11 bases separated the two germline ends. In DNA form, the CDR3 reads TGCGCCAGCAGCCAAGAATGGCCAGGGGCTAACTATGGCTACACCTTC. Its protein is CASSQEWPGANYGYTF.

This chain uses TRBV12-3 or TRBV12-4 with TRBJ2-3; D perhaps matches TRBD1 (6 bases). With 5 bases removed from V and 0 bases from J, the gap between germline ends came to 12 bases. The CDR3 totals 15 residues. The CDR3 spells CASSRYGGSTDTQYF. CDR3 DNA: TGTGCCAGCAGTCGCTATGGGGGCAGCACAGATACGCAGTATTTT.

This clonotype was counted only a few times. The CDR3 DNA is TGCAGTGCTTGGGGCCGTGTCAGCAATCAGCCCCAGCATTTT. Amino acids: CSAWGRVSNQPQHF. The chain is built from TRBV20-1 and TRBJ1-5; D perhaps matches TRBD1 (5 bases). Per the germline V gene, CDR1 is DFQATT and CDR2 is SNEGSKA (reference sequence). V was shortened by 5 bases and J by 1 base, with 12 bases between the two germline ends. This CDR3 is 14 amino acids long.

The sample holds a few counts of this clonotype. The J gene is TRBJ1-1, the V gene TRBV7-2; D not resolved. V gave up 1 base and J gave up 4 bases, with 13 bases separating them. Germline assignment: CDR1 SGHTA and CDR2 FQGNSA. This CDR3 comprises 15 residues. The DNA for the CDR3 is TGTGCCAGCAGCTTAGTAGCCGTTGAGGGCACTGAAGCTTTCTTT. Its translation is CASSLVAVEGTEAFF.

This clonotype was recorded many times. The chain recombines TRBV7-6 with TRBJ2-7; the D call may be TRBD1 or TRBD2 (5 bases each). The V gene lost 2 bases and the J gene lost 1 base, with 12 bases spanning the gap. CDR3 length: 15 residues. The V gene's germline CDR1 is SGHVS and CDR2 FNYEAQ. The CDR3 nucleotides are TGTGCCAGCAGCTTATCCGGGACGGCGTCCTACGAGCAGTACTTC. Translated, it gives CASSLSGTASYEQYF. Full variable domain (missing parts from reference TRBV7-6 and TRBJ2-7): GAGVSQSPRYKVTKRGQDVALRCDPISGHVSLYWYRQALGQGPEFLTYFNYEAQQDKSGLPNDRFSAERPEGSISTLTIQRTEQRDSAMYRCASSLSGTASYEQYFGPGTRLTVT.

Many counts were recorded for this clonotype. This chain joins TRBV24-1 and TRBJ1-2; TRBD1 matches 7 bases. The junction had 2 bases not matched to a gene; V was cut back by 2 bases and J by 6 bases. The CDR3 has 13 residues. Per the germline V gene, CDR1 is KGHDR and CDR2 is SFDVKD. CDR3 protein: CATSDYRGDGYTF. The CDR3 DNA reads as TGTGCCACCAGTGATTACAGGGGCGATGGCTACACCTTC.

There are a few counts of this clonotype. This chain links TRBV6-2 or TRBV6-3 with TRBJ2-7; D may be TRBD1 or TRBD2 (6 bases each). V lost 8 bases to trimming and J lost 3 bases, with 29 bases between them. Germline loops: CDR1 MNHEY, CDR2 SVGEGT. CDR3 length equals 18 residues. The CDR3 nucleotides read TGTGCCAGCTTCTCGGGGCGGCAACCTCGTAGGGGGGTCTACGAGCAGTACGTC. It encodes CASFSGRQPRRGVYEQYV.